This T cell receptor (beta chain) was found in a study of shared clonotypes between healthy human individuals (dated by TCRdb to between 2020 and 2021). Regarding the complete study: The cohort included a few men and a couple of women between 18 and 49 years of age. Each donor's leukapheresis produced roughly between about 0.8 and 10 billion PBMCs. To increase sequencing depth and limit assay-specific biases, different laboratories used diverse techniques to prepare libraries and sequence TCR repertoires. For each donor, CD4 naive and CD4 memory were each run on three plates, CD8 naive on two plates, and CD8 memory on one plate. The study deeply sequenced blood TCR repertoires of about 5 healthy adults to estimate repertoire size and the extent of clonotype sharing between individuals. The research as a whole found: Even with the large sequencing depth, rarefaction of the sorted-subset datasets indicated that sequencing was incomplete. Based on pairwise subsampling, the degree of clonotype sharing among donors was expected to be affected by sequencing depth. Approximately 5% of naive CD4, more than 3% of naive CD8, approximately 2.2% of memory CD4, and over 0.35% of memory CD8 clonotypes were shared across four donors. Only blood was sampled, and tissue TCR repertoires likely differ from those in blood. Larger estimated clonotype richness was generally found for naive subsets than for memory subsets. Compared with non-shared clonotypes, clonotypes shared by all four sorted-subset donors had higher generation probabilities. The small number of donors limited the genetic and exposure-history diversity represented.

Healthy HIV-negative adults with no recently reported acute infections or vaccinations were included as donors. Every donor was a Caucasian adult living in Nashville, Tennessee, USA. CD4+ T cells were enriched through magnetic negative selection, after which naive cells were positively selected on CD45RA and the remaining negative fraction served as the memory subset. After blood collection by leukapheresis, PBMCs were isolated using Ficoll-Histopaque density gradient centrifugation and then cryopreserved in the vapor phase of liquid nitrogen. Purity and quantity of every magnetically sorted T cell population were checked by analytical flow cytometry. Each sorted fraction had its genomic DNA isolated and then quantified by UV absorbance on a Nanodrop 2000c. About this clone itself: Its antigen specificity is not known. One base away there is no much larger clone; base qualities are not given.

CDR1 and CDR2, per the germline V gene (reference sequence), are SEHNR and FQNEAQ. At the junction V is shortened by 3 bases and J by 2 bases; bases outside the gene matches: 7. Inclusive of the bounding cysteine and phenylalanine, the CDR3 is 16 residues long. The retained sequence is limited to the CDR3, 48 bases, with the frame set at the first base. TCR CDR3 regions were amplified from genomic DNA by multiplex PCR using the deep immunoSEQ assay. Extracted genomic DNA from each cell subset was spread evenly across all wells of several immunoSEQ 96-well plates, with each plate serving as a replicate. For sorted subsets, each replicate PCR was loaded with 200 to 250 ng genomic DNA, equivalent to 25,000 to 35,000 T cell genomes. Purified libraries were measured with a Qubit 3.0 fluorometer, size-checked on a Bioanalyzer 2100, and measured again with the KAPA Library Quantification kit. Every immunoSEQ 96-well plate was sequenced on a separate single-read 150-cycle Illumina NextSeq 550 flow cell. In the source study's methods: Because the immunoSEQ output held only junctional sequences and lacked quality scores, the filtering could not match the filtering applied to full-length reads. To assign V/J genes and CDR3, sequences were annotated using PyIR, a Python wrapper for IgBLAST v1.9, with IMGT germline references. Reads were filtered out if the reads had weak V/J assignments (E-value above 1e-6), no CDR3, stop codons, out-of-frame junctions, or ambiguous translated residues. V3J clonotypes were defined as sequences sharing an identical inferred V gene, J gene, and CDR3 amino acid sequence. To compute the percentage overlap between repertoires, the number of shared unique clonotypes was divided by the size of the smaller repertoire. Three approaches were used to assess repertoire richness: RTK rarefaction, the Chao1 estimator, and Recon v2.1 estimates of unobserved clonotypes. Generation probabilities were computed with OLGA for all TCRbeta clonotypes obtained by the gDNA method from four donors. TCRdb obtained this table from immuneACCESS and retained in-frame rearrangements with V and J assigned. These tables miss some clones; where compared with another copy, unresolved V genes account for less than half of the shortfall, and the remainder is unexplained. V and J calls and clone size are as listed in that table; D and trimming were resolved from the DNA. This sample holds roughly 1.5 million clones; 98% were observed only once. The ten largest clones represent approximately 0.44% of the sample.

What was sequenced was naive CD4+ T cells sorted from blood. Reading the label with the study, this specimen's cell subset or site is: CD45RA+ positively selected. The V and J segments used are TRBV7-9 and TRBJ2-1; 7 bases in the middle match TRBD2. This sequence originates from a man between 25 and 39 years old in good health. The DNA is TGTGCCAGCAGCTTGGGCAGCGGGATTACCTACAATGAGCAGTTCTTC. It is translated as CASSLGSGITYNEQFF.